This T cell receptor beta chain is drawn from a study of T cell responses to AZD1222 COVID-19 vaccine. Germline CDR1 and CDR2: SQVTM and ANQGSEA. CDR3 length: 14 amino acids. After removal of 5 bases from V and 3 bases from J, the junction contained 9 bases not matched to a gene. Concerning this clone: The antigen remains unidentified.

Regarding the study as a whole: White British donors predominated, females outnumbered males, and clonal diversity was possibly underestimated. Baseline serostatus was positive in only 5 to 7 AZD1222 recipients.

Sequenced by immunoSEQ multiplex PCR; TCRdb stores in-frame clones only, minus some. Of about 150,000 clones in the sample, around 90% were seen once. This receptor was taken from an adult in good health. The chain links TRBV29-1 to TRBJ2-7; 8 bases match TRBD1. The specimen was peripheral blood, collected on day 0 of AZD1222 vaccination. The CDR3 DNA follows: TGCAGCGTTTCGGAATACGGACAGGGCTACGAGCAGTACTTC. Amino acids: CSVSEYGQGYEQYF.